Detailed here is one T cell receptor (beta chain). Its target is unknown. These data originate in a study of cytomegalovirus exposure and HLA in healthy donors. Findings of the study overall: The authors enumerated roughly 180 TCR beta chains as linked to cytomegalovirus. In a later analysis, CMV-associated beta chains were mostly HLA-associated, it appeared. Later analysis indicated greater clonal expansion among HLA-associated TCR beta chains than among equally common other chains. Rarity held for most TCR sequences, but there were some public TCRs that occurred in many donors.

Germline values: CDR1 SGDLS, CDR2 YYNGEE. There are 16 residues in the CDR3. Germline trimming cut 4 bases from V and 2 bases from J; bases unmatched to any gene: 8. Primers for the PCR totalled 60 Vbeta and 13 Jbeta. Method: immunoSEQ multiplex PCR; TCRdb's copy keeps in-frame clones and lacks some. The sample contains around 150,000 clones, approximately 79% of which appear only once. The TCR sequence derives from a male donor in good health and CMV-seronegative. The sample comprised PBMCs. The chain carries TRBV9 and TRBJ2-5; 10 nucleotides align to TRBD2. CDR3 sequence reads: CASSPGVAGGQETQYF. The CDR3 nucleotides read TGTGCCAGCAGCCCAGGGGTAGCGGGGGGTCAAGAGACCCAGTACTTC.